Included here is one T cell receptor (beta chain) sequence, with context. Its antigen is currently unknown. The sample belongs to a study of shared clonotypes between healthy human individuals. Nashville, Tennessee was home to all donors, who were Caucasian adults. The assay was carried out at the deep level. Authors' data handling: ImmunoSEQ output held junction-only sequences without quality scores, so filtering differed. Assay used: immunoSEQ multiplex PCR; TCRdb lists only in-frame clones, some missing. Clone size and the V and J calls come from that table; the DNA yielded D and trimming. This table holds about half a million clones, around 79% found once. Overall study results and limits: The authors sampled blood alone, and tissue repertoires likely differ.

The CDR3 runs 13 residues. Trimming shortened V by 8 bases and J by 3 bases, and 11 bases separated the two germline ends. From germline, CDR1 is SGHRS and CDR2 YFSETQ. The sample was PBMCs. This receptor was identified in a middle-aged woman in good health. Some clones in this sample may be carry-over from other donors' samples. J is TRBJ1-4 and V is TRBV5-1; a possible D gene is TRBD1 (5 bases). CDR3 loop: CASSGESNEKLFF. The CDR3 DNA is TGCGCCAGTTCGGGGGAATCTAATGAAAAACTGTTTTTT.